The rows below give T cell receptor beta chains drawn from one sample of a study of CD8 T cells in Susac syndrome. TCRdb processed the immunoSEQ multiplex PCR reads anew with MiXCR; each CDR3 protein has one entry. The table has roughly 250,000 distinct CDR3 sequences, approximately 95% seen once. The sample consisted of CD4+ T cells from PBMCs. Receptor source: a human donor with Susac syndrome. Each CDR3 is given with its conserved first and last residue. D genes are given only for firm matches. Only part of the rows carry a size: once, few, many, or a class if the clone is expanded.

>.|.|TRBV9|TRBJ2-4
TGTGCCAGCAGCGTAGGGCGGACAGCCAAAAACATTCAGTACTTC
CASSVGRTAKNIQYF
>.|.|TRBV28|TRBJ1-2
TGTGCCAGCAGTTCGGGCAAAACGGCCTATGGCTACACCTTC
CASSSGKTAYGYTF
>.|TRBD2|TRBV9|TRBJ2-7
TGTGCCAGCAGCATGGGACTAGCGGGAGTTGAGCAGTACTTC
CASSMGLAGVEQYF
>.|.|TRBV25-1|TRBJ1-2
TGTGCCAGCAGTGACCCGACAGATTATGGCTACACCTTC
CASSDPTDYGYTF
>.|.|TRBV5-1|TRBJ1-2
TGCGCCAGCAGTTCGGCGGCCTCATCGAACTATGGCTACACCTTC
CASSSAASSNYGYTF
>.|.|TRBV4-1|TRBJ2-3
TGCGCCAGCAGCCAAGCCGCGGTCGGCGATACGCAGTATTTT
CASSQAAVGDTQYF
>.|TRBD2|TRBV3-1|TRBJ2-7
TGTGCCAGCAGCCCTACTAGCGGGAGGATCTCCTACGAGCAGTACTTC
CASSPTSGRISYEQYF
>.|TRBD2|TRBV6-6|TRBJ2-1
TGTGCCAGCAGTTACCCCGCGGGAGGGGTGGATGAGCAGTTCTTC
CASSYPAGGVDEQFF
>.|.|TRBV27|TRBJ2-5
TGTGCCAGCAGTTTCCTGGGGGGAGTGCAACAAGAGACCCAGTACTTC
CASSFLGGVQQETQYF
>.|TRBD1|TRBV12-5|TRBJ2-2
TGTGCTAGTGGTTTGGTAGGCGCGACAGGGGACCTCGGGGAGCTGTTTTTT
CASGLVGATGDLGELFF
>.|.|TRBV27|TRBJ2-6
TGTGCCAGCAGTGGCCCGGGGGCCAACGTCCTGACTTTC
CASSGPGANVLTF
>.|.|TRBV7-9|TRBJ1-1
TGTGCCAGCAGCTTAGCGCAGGGACCCCCTGAAGCTTTCTTT
CASSLAQGPPEAFF
>.|.|TRBV7-9|TRBJ2-1
TGTGCCAGCAGCCCAGTCCGGGCCGAGTACAATGAGCAGTTCTTC
CASSPVRAEYNEQFF
>.|.|TRBV15|TRBJ2-7
TGTGCCACCAGCAGACCCAGGACAAGGCGGTACTTC
CATSRPRTRRYF
>.|.|TRBV15|TRBJ2-7
TGTGCCACCAGCAGTGGGGACGAGCAGTACTTC
CATSSGDEQYF
>.|TRBD2|TRBV15|TRBJ2-1
TGTGCCACCAGTGGAAGCGGGAGAGGCAATGAGCAGTTCTTC
CATSGSGRGNEQFF
>.|TRBD2|TRBV20-1|TRBJ2-5
TGCAGTGCTAGCCCGGCGGGGGGCTCGGAGACCCAGTACTTC
CSASPAGGSETQYF
>.|TRBD1|TRBV12-3/TRBV12-4|TRBJ2-1
TGTGCCAGCAGTGATGGGACAGGGGGCTCCTACAATGAGCAGTTCTTC
CASSDGTGGSYNEQFF
>.|TRBD1|TRBV30|TRBJ2-2
TGTGCCTGGAGTCCCCGGACAGGGAACACCGGGGAGCTGTTTTTT
CAWSPRTGNTGELFF
>.|.|TRBV18|TRBJ1-1
TGTGCCAGCTCACCACCTTCAGGGCCCACTGAAGCTTTCTTT
CASSPPSGPTEAFF
>.|.|TRBV9|TRBJ2-2
TGTGCCAGCAGCGTTGGGGGAGGGAACACCGGGGAGCTGTTTTTT
CASSVGGGNTGELFF
>.|.|TRBV12-3/TRBV12-4|TRBJ1-1
TGTGCCAGCAGTCCCAGGTGGGAGGAGAACACTGAAGCTTTCTTT
CASSPRWEENTEAFF
>.|.|TRBV6-6|TRBJ1-2
TGTGCCAGCAGCGCGGTGGGCAGGGTGGATGGCTACACCTTC
CASSAVGRVDGYTF
>.|.|TRBV15|TRBJ1-4
TGTGCCACCAGCAGAGAGGGGGGCGCAAAGGAAAAACTGTTTTTT
CATSREGGAKEKLFF
>.|.|TRBV6-5|TRBJ2-3
TGTGCCAGCGGAGGGGGGGGCACAGATACGCAGTATTTT
CASGGGGTDTQYF
>.|TRBD1|TRBV25-1|TRBJ1-4
TGTGCCAGCAGTACATCCCCAGGGGGGGAAAAACTGTTTTTT
CASSTSPGGEKLFF
>few|.|TRBV29-1|TRBJ2-7
TGCAGCGTAGGGGACCACGAGCAGTACTTC
CSVGDHEQYF
>.|TRBD2|TRBV4-1|TRBJ2-3
TGCGCCAGCAGCCAACCAACTAGCGGGAGAGTAGATACGCAGTATTTT
CASSQPTSGRVDTQYF
>.|TRBD1|TRBV27|TRBJ2-7
TGTGCCAGCAGCCTAGACAGGGGTGGTGAGCAGTACTTC
CASSLDRGGEQYF
>.|TRBD1|TRBV7-6|TRBJ2-1
TGTGCCAGCAGCAACCCCTACAGGGGCAATGAGCAGTTCTTC
CASSNPYRGNEQFF
>.|.|TRBV2|TRBJ1-4
TGTGCCAGCATACGGGAAAAACTGTTTTTT
CASIREKLFF
>.|.|TRBV5-6|TRBJ2-7
TGTGCCAGCAGTCGGGATCTCTACGAGCAGTACTTC
CASSRDLYEQYF
>.|.|TRBV18|TRBJ2-3
TGTGCCAGCTCACCTTACCGGGACTCTCGCACAGATACGCAGTATTTT
CASSPYRDSRTDTQYF
>few|.|TRBV14|TRBJ2-3
TGTGCCAGCAGCCAGTCCACAGATACGCAGTATTTT
CASSQSTDTQYF
>.|.|TRBV9|TRBJ2-2
TGTGCCAGCAGCGTAGTAAGTGGGACGAACACCGGGGAGCTGTTTTTT
CASSVVSGTNTGELFF
>.|.|TRBV2|TRBJ1-2
TGTGCCAGCAGTGAAGAGCGCCAACTCTTCAACTATGGCTACACCTTC
CASSEERQLFNYGYTF
>.|.|TRBV7-6|TRBJ2-2
TGTGCCAGCAGCTTAGCAGAAAACACCGGGGAGCTGTTTTTT
CASSLAENTGELFF
>.|TRBD1|TRBV5-1|TRBJ1-1
TGCGCCAGCAGCCAGGGACAGGGGGCCACTGAAGCTTTCTTT
CASSQGQGATEAFF
>.|.|TRBV20-1|TRBJ1-5
TGCAGTGCTAGAGATAAGGATCAGCCCCAGCATTTT
CSARDKDQPQHF
>.|TRBD2|TRBV9|TRBJ2-1
TGTGCCAGCTCCTTACGCGGGAGGCTCAATGAGCAGTTCTTC
CASSLRGRLNEQFF
>.|.|TRBV27|TRBJ2-7
TGTGCCAGCAGTTTGTGGACCTCCTACGAGCAGTACTTC
CASSLWTSYEQYF
>.|TRBD1|TRBV29-1|TRBJ1-5
TGCAGCGCCTCGACAGGGGCGTCGTCTTATCAGCCCCAGCATTTT
CSASTGASSYQPQHF
>.|.|TRBV30|TRBJ1-1
TGTGCCTGGAGTTCCGACACTGAAGCTTTCTTT
CAWSSDTEAFF